This TCR beta chain comes out of a study of T cells after posttransplantation cyclophosphamide. Many counts were recorded for this clone. The target antigen is unknown. The table came from immunoSEQ multiplex PCR; TCRdb's copy has only in-frame clones and leaves some out. The sample has roughly 35,000 clones, none seen only once. On the day of bone marrow donation, the related graft donor provided peripheral blood. Whole-study findings and limits: TRB clonality was highly associated with recipient CMV seropositivity and reactivation. Later blood repertoires were often dominated by clones from the donor CD8+ memory compartment.

Trimming cost V 0 bases and J 2 bases, with 12 bases left between them. This CDR3 spans 16 amino acids. Germline CDR1 is SGHRS and CDR2 is YFSETQ. The sample was PBMCs. The sequence derives from a woman between 45 and 65 years old in good health and a related stem cell transplant donor. This sequence joins TRBV5-1 and TRBJ1-5; D not resolved. The CDR3 sequence: CASSLGYAGGNQPQHF. The DNA of the CDR3 is TGCGCCAGCAGCTTGGGGTACGCAGGTGGCAATCAGCCCCAGCATTTT.